This T cell receptor beta chain was recovered during a study of cytomegalovirus exposure and HLA in healthy donors. Study outcomes and limitations: It was shown in a later analysis that HLA-associated TCR beta chains were more clonally expanded than other, equally common chains. Later analysis suggested links between common viral pathogens and several top significant clusters.

Note on this clone: Its antigen is not identified.

Amplification used 60 Vbeta primers and 13 Jbeta primers. Clones were sequenced by immunoSEQ multiplex PCR, and TCRdb holds only the in-frame ones, with some missing. In the table there are roughly 150,000 clones, approximately 78% of which are singletons. The receptor's source is a woman in her thirties or forties in good health and CMV-seropositive. What was sequenced was PBMCs.

CDR3 protein: CAWGKDTGPYEQYF. In DNA, the CDR3 is TGTGCCTGGGGTAAGGACACTGGACCTTACGAGCAGTACTTC. The rearrangement joins TRBV30 to TRBJ2-7; TRBD1 might be the D (5 bases). Between the trimmed V and J ends, which lost 5 bases and 4 bases, there was a span of 18 bases. CDR1 GTSNPN and CDR2 SVGIG come from the germline V gene (reference sequence). CDR3 size: 14 residues.